This T cell receptor beta chain was obtained from a study of T cell clones after liver transplantation (dated by TCRdb to between 2018 and 2021). Looking at the study overall: The samples were obtained from ITN030ST, a randomized trial that attempted immunosuppression withdrawal within 2 years after liver transplantation. Donor-reactive T cell clones were identified using TCRbeta sequencing after a pre-transplant mixed lymphocyte reaction and were then followed in post-transplant blood. Third party-reactive TCRbeta sequences from pre-transplant MLRs were also identified as an antigen-independent comparator for donor-reactive sequences. Three of the eight recipients were HCV-positive; the others were transplanted for non-autoimmune, non-viral indications. Until randomization at 12-24 months post-transplant, subjects were given standard immunosuppression, with no induction therapy. Tolerance was defined as complete withdrawal of immunosuppression for at least one year without a rise in liver enzymes beyond twice the upper limit of normal. Blood samples were collected pre-transplant, then pre-randomization ahead of withdrawal, and finally post-randomization once withdrawal had either been completed or failed. A cohort of 8 liver transplant recipients was studied, of whom 3 were classified as tolerant and 5 as non-tolerant. What the study reported, not specific to this receptor: After accounting for repertoire turnover, donor-reactive detection was significantly reduced in 7 of 8 subjects for CD4 and 8 of 8 for CD8. In two subjects, low numbers of available donor cells limited the measurable donor-reactive repertoire. A greater decline was seen for donor-reactive sequences than for third party-reactive sequences, suggesting partial antigen-specific deletion unrelated to withdrawal success. In most of the 8 subjects, regardless of tolerance or HCV status, circulating donor-reactive CD4 TCRbeta sequences dropped significantly post-transplant. Since no allograft tissue specimens were available, donor-reactive T cells may have migrated into the graft instead of being deleted. Conclusions were preliminary, limited by small, heterogeneous patient numbers and non-standardized post-transplant time points.

High-throughput TCRbeta CDR3 sequencing of frozen genomic DNA was performed by immunoSEQ, with PCR amplification, mapping, bias correction and internal controls included. Under the source paper's analysis protocol: Only productive rearrangements were retained, with each unique TCRbeta sequence defined by its CDR3 nucleotide sequence together with its V and J gene. For a sequence to be called donor-reactive, it needed a frequency of at least 0.01% and at least 5-fold expansion in CFSE-low cells compared with unstimulated pre-transplant cells. Minimum frequency thresholds were set for each subject on the basis of the unstimulated sample with the lowest template count, so that a detection power of at least 90% was ensured. Jensen-Shannon divergence between the top 1000 TCRbeta sequences post-transplant and pre-transplant was used to measure repertoire turnover. Changes in detection of donor-reactive sequences were tested with two-sided Fisher's exact tests. Imported from immuneACCESS, the table was reduced by TCRdb to in-frame sequences with V and J called. These copies leave out some clones; in studies compared against another copy, an unresolved V gene accounts for under half, and the cause of the remainder is not known. The V and J calls and clone size come from that table; D and trimming were worked out from the DNA. The sample table lists more than 65,000 clones, about 92% of them with a count of one. The ten largest clonotypes hold approximately 2.6% of the sample.

The CDR3 goes from the cysteine to the phenylalanine over 19 residues. The CDR3 DNA has 57 bases and is translated from base 1. The junction shows trimming of 0 bases on V and 1 base on J, and the gene matches do not reach 12 bases of it. CDR1 is given as MGHRA and CDR2 as YSYEKL, both from the germline V gene. The time point label of this sample denotes: pre-transplant. Unstimulated PBMCs, after thawing, were stained for CD3, CD4 and CD8 and then FACS-sorted into CD3+CD4+ and CD3+CD8+ populations. Each of the 8 studied subjects was randomized to immunosuppression withdrawal. The Qiagen DNeasy Blood and Tissue Kit was used for genomic DNA isolation. Regarding this clone: This receptor's antigen is unknown. No much larger clonotype is one base removed from it; base qualities were not supplied.

The specimen comprised CD4+ T cells from blood, sampled before liver transplant. This TCR came from a human donor who received a liver transplant. In this chain, TRBV4-1 is recombined with TRBJ1-1, and 9 bases in between align with TRBD1. The nucleotide sequence reads as follows: TGCGCCAGCAGCCAAGATGGGAGAGGACAGGGGCCTCCGAACACTGAAGCTTTCTTT. It specifies CASSQDGRGQGPPNTEAFF.